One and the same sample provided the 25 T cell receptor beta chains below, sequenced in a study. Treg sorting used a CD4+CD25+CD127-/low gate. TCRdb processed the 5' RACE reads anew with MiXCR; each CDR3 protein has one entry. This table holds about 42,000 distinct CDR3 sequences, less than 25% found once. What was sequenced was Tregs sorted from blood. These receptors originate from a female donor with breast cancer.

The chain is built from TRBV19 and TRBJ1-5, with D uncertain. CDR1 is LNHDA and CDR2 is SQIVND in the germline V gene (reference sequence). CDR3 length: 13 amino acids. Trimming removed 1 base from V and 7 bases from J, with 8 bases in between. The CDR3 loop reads CASSIVVGQPQHF. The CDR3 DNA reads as TGTGCCAGTAGTATAGTGGTTGGGCAGCCCCAGCATTTT.

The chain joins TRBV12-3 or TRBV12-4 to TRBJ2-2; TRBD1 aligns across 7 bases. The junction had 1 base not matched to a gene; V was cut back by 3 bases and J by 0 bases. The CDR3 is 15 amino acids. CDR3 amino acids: CASSFGTANTGELFF. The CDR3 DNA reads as TGTGCCAGCAGTTTCGGGACAGCGAACACCGGGGAGCTGTTTTTT.

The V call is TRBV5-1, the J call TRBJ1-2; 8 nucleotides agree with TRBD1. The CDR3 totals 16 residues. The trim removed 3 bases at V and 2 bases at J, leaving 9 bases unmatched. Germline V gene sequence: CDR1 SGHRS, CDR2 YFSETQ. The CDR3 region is CASSSTGTGINYGYTF. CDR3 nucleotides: TGCGCCAGCAGCTCGACCGGGACAGGTATCAACTATGGCTACACCTTC.

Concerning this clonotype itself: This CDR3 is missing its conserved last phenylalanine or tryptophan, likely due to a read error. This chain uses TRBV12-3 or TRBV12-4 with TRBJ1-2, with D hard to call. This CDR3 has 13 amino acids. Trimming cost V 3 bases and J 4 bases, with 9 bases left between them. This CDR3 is CASSFGRSYGYTL. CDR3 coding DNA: TGTGCCAGCAGTTTCGGGAGGTCCTATGGCTACACCCTC.

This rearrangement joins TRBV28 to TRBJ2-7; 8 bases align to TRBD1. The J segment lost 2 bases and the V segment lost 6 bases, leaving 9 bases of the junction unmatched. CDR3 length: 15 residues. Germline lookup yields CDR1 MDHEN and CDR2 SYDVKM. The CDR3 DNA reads TGTGCCAGCAGACCAGGACAGGGCGGGACCTACGAGCAGTACTTC. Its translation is CASRPGQGGTYEQYF.

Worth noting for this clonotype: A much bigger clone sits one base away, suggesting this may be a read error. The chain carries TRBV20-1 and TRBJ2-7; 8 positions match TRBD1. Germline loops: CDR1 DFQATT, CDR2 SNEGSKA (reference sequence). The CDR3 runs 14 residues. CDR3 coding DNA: TGCGGTGCTAGGGGGACAGGCCCAACCTACGAGCAGTACTTC. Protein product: CGARGTGPTYEQYF.

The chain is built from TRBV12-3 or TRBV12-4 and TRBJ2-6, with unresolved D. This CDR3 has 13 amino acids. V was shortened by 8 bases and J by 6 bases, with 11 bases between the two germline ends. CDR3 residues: CASSPYLANVLTF. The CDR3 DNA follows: TGTGCCAGCTCCCCATATCTGGCCAACGTCCTGACTTTC.

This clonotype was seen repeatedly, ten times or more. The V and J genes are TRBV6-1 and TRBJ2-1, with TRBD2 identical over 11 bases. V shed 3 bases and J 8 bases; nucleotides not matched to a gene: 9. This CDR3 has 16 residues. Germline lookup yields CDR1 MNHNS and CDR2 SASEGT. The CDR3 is CASSDDGTSGADEQFF. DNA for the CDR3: TGTGCCAGCAGTGACGACGGGACTAGCGGTGCGGATGAGCAGTTCTTC.

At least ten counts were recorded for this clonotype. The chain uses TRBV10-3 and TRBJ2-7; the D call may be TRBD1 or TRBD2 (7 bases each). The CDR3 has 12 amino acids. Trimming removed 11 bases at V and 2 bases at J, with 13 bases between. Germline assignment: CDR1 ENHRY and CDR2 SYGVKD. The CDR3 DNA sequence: TGTGCCCGGGGGGACAGTCCCTACGAGCAGTACTTC. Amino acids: CARGDSPYEQYF.

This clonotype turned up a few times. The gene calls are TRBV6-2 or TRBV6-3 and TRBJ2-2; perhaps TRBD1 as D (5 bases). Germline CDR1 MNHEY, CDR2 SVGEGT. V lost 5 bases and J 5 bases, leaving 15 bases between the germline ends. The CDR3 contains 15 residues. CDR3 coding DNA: TGTGCCAGCAGTCTCAGGGCTCTCTATACCGGGGAGCTGTTTTTT. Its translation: CASSLRALYTGELFF.

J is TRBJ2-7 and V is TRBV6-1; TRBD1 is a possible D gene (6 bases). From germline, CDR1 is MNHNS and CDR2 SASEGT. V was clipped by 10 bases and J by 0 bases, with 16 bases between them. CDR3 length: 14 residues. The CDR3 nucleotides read TGTGCCACCGATGAGGGGGAAATCTCCTACGAGCAGTACTTC. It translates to CATDEGEISYEQYF.

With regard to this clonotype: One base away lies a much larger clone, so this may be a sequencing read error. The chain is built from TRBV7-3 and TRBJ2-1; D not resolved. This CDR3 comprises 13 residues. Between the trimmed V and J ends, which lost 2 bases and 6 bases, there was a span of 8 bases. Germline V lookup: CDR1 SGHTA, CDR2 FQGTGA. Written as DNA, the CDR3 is TGTGCCAGCAGCTTAGGTTGGGCCAATGAGCAGTTCTTC. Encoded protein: CASSLGWANEQFF.

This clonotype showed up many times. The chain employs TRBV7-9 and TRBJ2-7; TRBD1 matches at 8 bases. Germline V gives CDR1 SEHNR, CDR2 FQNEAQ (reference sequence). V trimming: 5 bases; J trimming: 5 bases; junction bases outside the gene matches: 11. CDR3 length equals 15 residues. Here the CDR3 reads CASSPRRTGYDEQYF. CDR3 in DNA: TGTGCCAGCAGCCCTCGAAGGACAGGGTACGACGAGCAGTACTTC.

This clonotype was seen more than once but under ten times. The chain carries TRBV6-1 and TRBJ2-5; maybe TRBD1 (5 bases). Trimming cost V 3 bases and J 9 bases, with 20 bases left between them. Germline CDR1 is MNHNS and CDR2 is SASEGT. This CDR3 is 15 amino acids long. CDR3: CASSEGQGLPVAQYF. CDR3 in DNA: TGTGCCAGCAGTGAGGGGCAGGGTCTTCCGGTCGCCCAGTACTTC.

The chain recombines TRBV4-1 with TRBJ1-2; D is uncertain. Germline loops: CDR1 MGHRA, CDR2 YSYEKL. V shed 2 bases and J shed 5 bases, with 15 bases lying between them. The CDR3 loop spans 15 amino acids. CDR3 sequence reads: CASSQQITGYYGYTF. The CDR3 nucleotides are TGCGCCAGCAGCCAACAGATTACCGGATATTATGGCTACACCTTC.

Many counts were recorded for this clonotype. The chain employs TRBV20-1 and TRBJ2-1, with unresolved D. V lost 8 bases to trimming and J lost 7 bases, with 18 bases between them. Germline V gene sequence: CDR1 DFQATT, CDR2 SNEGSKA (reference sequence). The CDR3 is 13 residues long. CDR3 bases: TGCAGTACGAGGCAAAGACCAACTAATGAGCAGTTCTTC. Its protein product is CSTRQRPTNEQFF.

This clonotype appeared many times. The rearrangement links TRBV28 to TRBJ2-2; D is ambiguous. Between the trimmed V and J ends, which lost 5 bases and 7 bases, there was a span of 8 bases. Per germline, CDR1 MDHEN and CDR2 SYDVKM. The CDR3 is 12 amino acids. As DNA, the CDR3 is TGTGCCAGCAGTGAGGTAAACGGGGAGCTGTTTTTT. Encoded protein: CASSEVNGELFF. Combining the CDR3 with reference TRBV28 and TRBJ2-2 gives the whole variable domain DVKVTQSSRYLVKRTGEKVFLECVQDMDHENMFWYRQDPGLGLRLIYFSYDVKMKEKGDIPEGYSVSREKKERFSLILESASTNQTSMYLCASSEVNGELFFGEGSRLTVL.

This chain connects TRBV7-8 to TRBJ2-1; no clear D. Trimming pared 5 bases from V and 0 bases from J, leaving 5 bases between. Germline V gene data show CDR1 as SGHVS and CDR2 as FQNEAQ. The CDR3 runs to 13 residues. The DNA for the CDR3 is TGTGCCAGCAGCCGGAGCTCCTACAATGAGCAGTTCTTC. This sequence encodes CASSRSSYNEQFF. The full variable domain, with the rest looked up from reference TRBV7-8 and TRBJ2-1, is GAGVSQSPRYKVAKRGQDVALRCDPISGHVSLFWYQQALGQGPEFLTYFQNEAQLDKSGLPSDRFFAERPEGSVSTLKIQRTQQEDSAVYLCASSRSSYNEQFFGPGTRLTVL.

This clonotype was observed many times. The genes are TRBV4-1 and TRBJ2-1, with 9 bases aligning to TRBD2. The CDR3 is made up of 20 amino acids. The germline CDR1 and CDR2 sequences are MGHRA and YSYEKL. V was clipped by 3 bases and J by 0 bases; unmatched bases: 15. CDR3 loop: CASSHPTPGTSRSSYNEQFF. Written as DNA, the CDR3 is TGCGCCAGCAGCCATCCAACCCCCGGGACTAGCAGGTCCTCCTACAATGAGCAGTTCTTC.

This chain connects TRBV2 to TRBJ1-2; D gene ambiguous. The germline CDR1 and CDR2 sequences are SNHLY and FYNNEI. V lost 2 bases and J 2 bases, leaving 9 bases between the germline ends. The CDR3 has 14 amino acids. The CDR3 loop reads CASSERLMNYGYTF. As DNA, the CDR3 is TGTGCCAGCAGTGAAAGATTAATGAACTATGGCTACACCTTC.

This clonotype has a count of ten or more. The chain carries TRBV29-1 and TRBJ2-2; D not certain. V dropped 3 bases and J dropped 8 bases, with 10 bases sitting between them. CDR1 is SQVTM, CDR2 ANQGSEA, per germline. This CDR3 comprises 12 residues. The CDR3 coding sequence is TGCAGCGTTGAGTACCCAGGAGGGGAGCTGTTTTTT. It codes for CSVEYPGGELFF.

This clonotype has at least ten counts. The CDR3 DNA sequence: TGTGCCACAGGGCTAGCGGGAGTCACAGATACGCAGTATTTT. Amino acids: CATGLAGVTDTQYF. The chain is built from TRBV2 and TRBJ2-3; TRBD2 agrees at 10 bases. The V segment lost 10 bases and the J segment 2 bases; nucleotides outside the gene matches: 6. CDR1 is SNHLY and CDR2 is FYNNEI in the germline V gene. The CDR3 is 14 amino acids.

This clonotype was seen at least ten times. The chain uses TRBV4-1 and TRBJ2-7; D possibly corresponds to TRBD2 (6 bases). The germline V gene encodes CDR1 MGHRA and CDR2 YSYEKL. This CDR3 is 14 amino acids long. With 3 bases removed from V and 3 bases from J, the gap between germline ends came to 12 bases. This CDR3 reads CASSQAEGFYEQYF. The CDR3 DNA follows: TGCGCCAGCAGCCAGGCGGAGGGGTTCTACGAGCAGTACTTC.

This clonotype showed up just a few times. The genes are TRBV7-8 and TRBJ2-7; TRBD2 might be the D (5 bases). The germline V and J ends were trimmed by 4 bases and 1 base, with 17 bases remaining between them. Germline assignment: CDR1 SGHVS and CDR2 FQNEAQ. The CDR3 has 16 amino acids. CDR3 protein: CASSSSRWTPSYEQYF. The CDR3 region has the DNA TGTGCCAGCAGCTCTAGCAGGTGGACCCCTTCCTACGAGCAGTACTTC.

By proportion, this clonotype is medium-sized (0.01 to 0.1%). The CDR3 DNA sequence: TGTGCCAGCAGCCGAGCCAACGGGGCCGGGGAGCTGTTTTTT. As protein: CASSRANGAGELFF. V gene TRBV4-2 combines with J gene TRBJ2-2; possible D gene TRBD2, 5 bases. The CDR3 has 14 residues. V was shortened by 4 bases and J by 6 bases, with 12 bases between the two germline ends. CDR1 and CDR2 (germline): LGHNA, YNFKEQ.